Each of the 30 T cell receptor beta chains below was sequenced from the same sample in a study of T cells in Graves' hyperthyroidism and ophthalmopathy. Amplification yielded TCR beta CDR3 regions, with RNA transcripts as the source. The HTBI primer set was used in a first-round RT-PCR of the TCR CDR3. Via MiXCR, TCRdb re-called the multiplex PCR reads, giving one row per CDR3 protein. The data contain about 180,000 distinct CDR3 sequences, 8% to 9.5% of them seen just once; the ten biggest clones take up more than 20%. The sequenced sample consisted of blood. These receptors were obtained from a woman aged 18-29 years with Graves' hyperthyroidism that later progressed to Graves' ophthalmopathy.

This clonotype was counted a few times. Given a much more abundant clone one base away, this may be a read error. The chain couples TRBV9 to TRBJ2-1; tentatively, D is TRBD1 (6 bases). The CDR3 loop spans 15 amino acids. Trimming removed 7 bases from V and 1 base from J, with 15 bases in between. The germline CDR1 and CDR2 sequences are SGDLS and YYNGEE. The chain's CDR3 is CASGDRKQSYNEQFF. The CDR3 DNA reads TGTGCCAGCGGCGACAGGAAGCAATCCTACAATGAGCAGTTCTTC.

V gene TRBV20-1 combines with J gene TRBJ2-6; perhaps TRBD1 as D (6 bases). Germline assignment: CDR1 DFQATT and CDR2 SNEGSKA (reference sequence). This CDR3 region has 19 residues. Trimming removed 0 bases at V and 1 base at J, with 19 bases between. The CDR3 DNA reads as TGCAGTGCTAGAGATCCGCTGGCAGGGGTATTTTCTGGGGCCAACGTCCTGACTTTC. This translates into CSARDPLAGVFSGANVLTF.

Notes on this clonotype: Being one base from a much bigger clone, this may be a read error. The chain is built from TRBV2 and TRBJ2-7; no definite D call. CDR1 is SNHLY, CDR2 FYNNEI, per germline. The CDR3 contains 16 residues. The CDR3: CASSDPRQSSYYGQYF. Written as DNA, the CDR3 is TGTGCCAGCAGTGATCCGAGGCAGTCTTCATACTACGGGCAGTACTTC.

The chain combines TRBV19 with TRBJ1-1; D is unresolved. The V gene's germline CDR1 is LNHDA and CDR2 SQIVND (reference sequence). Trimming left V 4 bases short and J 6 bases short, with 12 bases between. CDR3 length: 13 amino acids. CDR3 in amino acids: CASSKHPSAEAFF. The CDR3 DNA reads TGTGCCAGTAGTAAGCATCCCAGTGCTGAAGCTTTCTTT.

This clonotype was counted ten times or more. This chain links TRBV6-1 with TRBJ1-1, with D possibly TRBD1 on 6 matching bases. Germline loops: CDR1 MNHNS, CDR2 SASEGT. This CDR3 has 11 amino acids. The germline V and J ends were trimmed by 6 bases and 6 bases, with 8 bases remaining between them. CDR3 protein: CASRDRAEAFF. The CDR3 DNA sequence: TGTGCCAGCAGGGACAGAGCTGAAGCTTTCTTT.

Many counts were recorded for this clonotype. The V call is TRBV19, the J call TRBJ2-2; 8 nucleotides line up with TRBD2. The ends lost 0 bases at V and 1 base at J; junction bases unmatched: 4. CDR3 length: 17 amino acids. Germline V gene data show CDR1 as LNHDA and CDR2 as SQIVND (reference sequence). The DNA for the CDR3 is TGTGCCAGTAGTATAGACCGGGGGGGGATGAACACCGGGGAGCTGTTTTTT. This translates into CASSIDRGGMNTGELFF.

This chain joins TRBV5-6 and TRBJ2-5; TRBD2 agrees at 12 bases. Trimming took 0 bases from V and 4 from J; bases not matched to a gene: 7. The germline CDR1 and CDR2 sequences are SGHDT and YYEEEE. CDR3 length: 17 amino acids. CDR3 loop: CASSLASGGVSPETQYF. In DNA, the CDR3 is TGTGCCAGCAGCTTGGCTAGCGGGGGGGTGAGCCCAGAGACCCAGTACTTC.

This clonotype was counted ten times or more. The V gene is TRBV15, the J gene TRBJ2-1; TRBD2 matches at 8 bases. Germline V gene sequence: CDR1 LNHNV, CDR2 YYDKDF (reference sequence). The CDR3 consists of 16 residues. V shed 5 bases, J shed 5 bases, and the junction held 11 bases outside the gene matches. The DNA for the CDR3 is TGTGCCACCAGCTCCCGCAATTCGGGGGGGAACAATGAGCAGTTCTTC. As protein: CATSSRNSGGNNEQFF.

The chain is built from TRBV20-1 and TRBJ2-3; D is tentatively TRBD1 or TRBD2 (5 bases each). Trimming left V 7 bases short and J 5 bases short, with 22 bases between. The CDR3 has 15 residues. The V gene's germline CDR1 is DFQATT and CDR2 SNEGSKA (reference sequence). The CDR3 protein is CSVGTTGTAGDTQYF. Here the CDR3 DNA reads TGCAGTGTTGGAACTACCGGGACCGCGGGAGATACGCAGTATTTT.

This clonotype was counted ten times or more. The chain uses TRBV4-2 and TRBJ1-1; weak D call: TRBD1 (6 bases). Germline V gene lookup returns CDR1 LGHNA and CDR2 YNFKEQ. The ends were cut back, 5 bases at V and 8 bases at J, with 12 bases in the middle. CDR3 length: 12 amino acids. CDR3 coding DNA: TGTGCCAGCAGCGATCAGGACAGAGAAGCTTTCTTT. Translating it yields CASSDQDREAFF.

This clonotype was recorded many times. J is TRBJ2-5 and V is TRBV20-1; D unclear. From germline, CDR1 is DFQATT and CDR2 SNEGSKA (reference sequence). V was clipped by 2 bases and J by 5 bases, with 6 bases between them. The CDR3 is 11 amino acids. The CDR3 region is CSARSWETQYF. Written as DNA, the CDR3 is TGCAGTGCTAGAAGTTGGGAGACCCAGTACTTC.

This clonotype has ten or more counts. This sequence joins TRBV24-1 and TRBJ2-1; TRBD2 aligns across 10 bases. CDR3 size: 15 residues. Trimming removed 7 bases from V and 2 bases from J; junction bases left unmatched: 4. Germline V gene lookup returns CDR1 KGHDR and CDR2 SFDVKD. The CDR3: CATRKAGGAYNEQFF. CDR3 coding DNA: TGTGCCACCAGAAAAGCGGGAGGGGCCTACAATGAGCAGTTCTTC.

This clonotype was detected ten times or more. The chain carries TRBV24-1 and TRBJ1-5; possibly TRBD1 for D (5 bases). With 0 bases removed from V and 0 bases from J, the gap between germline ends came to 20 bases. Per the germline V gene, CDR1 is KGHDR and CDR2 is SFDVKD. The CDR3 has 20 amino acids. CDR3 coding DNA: TGTGCCACCAGTGATTTGCTGCCCAGATGGGGGACCTATAGCAATCAGCCCCAGCATTTT. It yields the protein CATSDLLPRWGTYSNQPQHF.

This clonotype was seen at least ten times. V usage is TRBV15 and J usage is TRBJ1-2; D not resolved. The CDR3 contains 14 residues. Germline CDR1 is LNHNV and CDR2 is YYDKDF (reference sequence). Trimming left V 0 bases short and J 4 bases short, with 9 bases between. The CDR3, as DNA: TGTGCCACCAGCAGAGAAGAGACTCTCTATGGCTACACCTTC. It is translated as CATSREETLYGYTF.

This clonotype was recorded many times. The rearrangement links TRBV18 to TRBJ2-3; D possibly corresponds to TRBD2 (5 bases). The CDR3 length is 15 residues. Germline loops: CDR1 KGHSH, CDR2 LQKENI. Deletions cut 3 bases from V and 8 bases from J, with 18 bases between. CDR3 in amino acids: CASSPSALVGGTQYF. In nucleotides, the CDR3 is TGTGCCAGCTCACCCTCCGCACTAGTTGGTGGTACGCAGTATTTT.

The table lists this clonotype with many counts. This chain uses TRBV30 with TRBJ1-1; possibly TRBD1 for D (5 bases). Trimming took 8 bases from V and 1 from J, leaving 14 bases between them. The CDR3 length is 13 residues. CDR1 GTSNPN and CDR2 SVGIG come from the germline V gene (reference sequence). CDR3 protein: CATQGGENTEAFF. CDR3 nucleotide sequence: TGTGCCACCCAGGGCGGAGAGAACACTGAAGCTTTCTTT.

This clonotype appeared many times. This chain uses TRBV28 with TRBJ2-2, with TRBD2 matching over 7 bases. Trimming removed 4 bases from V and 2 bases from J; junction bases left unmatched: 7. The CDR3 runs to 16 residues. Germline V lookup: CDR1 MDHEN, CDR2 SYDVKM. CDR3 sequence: CASSSPQRGNTGELFF. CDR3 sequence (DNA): TGTGCCAGCAGTTCCCCACAGCGGGGTAACACCGGGGAGCTGTTTTTT.

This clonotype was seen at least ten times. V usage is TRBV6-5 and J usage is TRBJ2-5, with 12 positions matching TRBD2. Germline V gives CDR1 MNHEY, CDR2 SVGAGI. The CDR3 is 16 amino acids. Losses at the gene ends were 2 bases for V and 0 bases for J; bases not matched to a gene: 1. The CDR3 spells CASSYGLAGNQETQYF. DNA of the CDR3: TGTGCCAGCAGTTACGGACTAGCGGGGAACCAAGAGACCCAGTACTTC.

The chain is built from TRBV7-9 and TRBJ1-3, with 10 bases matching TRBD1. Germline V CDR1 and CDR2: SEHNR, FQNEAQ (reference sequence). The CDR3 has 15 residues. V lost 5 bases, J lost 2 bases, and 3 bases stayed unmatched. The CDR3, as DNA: TGTGCCAGCAGCCAAGGACAGGGGGCTGGAAACACCATATATTTT. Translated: CASSQGQGAGNTIYF.

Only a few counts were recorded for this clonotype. For the CDR3, the DNA is TGTGCCAGCAGCGTAATCGGACAGGGGCCCTACAATGAGCAGTTCTTC. It is translated as CASSVIGQGPYNEQFF. V is TRBV9 and J is TRBJ2-1; 9 bases are shared with TRBD1. This CDR3 contains 16 residues. Germline V gene data show CDR1 as SGDLS and CDR2 as YYNGEE. J gave up 2 bases and V 1 base, and 4 bases lay outside the gene matches.

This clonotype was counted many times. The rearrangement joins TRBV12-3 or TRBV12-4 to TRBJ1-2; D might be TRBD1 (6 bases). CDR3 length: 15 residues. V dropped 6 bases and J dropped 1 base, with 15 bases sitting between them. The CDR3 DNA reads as TGTGCCAGCAGGCCCCCGGGACAACGTAACTATGGCTACACCTTC. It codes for CASRPPGQRNYGYTF.

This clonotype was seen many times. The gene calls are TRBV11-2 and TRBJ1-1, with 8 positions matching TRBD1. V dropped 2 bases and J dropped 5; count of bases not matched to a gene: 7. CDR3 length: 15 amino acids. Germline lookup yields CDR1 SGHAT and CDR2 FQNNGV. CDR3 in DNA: TGTGCCAGCAGCTTATGGCAGGGGGCGCGTACTGAAGCTTTCTTT. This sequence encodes CASSLWQGARTEAFF.

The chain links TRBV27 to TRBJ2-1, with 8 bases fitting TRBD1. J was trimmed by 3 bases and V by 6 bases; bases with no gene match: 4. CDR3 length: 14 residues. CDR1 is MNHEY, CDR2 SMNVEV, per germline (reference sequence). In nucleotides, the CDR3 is TGTGCCAGCAGCCCCGACAGGGGCTACAATGAGCAGTTCTTC. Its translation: CASSPDRGYNEQFF.

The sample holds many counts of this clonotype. In DNA form, the CDR3 reads TGTGCCAGCAGCGCGGATGCTAGCGGGAAACATGAGCAGTTCTTC. Protein: CASSADASGKHEQFF. The rearrangement links TRBV2 to TRBJ2-1, with 9 positions matching TRBD2. Germline V CDR1 and CDR2: SNHLY, FYNNEI. J was trimmed by 8 bases and V by 6 bases; bases with no gene match: 11. There are 15 residues in the CDR3.

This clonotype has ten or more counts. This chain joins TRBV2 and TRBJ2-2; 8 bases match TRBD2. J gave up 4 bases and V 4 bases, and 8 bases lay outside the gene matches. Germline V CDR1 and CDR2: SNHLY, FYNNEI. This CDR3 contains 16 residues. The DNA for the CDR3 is TGTGCCAGCAGTGTAAGACTAGCGCAGACCACCGGGGAGCTGTTTTTT. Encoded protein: CASSVRLAQTTGELFF. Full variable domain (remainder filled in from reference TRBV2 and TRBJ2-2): EPEVTQTPSHQVTQMGQEVILRCVPISNHLYFYWYRQILGQKVEFLVSFYNNEISEKSEIFDDQFSVERPDGSNFTLKIRSTKLEDSAMYFCASSVRLAQTTGELFFGEGSRLTVL.

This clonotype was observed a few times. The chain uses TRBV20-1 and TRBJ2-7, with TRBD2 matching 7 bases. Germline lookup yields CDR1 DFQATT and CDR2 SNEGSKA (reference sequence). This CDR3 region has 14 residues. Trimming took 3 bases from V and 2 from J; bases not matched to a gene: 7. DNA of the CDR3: TGCAGTGCTAGGGGCGGGGGAGCTGCCTACGAGCAGTACTTC. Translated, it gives CSARGGGAAYEQYF.

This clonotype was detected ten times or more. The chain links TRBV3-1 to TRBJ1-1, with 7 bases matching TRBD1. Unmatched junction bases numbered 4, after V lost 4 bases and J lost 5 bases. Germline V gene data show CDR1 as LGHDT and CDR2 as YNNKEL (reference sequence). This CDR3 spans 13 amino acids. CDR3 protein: CASSRQGKTEAFF. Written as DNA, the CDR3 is TGTGCCAGCAGCCGACAGGGAAAAACTGAAGCTTTCTTT.

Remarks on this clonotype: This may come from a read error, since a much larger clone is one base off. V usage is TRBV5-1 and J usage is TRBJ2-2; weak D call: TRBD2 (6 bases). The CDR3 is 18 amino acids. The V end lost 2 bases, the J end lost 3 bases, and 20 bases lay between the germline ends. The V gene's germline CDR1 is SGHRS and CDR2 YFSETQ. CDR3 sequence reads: CASSLPPGSGRYTGELFF. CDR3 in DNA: TGCGCCAGCAGCTTACCCCCCGGGAGCGGGCGTTACACCGGGGAGCTGTTTTTT.

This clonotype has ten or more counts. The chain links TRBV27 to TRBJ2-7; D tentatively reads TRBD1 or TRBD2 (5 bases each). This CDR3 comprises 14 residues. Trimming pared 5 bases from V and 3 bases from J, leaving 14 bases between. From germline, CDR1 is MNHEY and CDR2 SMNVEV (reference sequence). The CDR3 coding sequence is TGTGCCAGCAGTGGCCGGGACGGAGGCTACGAGCAGTACTTC. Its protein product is CASSGRDGGYEQYF.

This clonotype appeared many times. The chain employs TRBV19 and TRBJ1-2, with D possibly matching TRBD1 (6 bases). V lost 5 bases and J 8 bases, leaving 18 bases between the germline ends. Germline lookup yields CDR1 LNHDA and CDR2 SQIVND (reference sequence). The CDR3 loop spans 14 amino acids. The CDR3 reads CASSEDRFSRGYTF. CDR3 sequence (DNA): TGTGCCAGTAGTGAAGACAGGTTTTCGCGAGGCTACACCTTC.